A single sample gave rise to the 8 T cell receptor beta chains below, sequenced in a study of shared clonotypes between healthy human individuals. Terminally differentiated effector memory CD45RA+ cells were left out of the naive CD8 fraction, which was CD45RO-negative and positively selected for CCR7. Produced via immunoSEQ multiplex PCR; TCRdb's table is partial and in-frame only. This sample carries about 2 million clones, 85% to 95% of them seen once, and the ten largest clones take more than 0.95%. The sample taken for sequencing was naive CD8+ T cells sorted from blood. The receptors were sampled from a man younger than 30 in good health.

This sequence joins TRBV4-1 and TRBJ2-1; TRBD1 agrees at 12 bases. From germline, CDR1 is MGHRA and CDR2 YSYEKL. Unmatched junction bases numbered 6, after V lost 4 bases and J lost 8 bases. The CDR3 is made up of 15 amino acids. This CDR3 is CASSPGTGGMDEQFF. The CDR3 DNA follows: TGCGCCAGCAGCCCCGGGACAGGGGGCATGGATGAGCAGTTCTTC.

The J gene is TRBJ1-4, the V gene TRBV13; D perhaps matches TRBD1 (5 bases). CDR3 length: 16 amino acids. Germline V lookup: CDR1 PRHDT, CDR2 FYEKMQ (reference sequence). Trimming took 1 base from V and 0 from J, leaving 9 bases between them. The CDR3 DNA sequence: TGTGCCAGCAGCTTAGAACGGGGGTCAACTAATGAAAAACTGTTTTTT. Translation: CASSLERGSTNEKLFF.

The V and J genes are TRBV9 and TRBJ1-2, with unresolved D. V was clipped by 0 bases and J by 4 bases, with 10 bases between them. The CDR3 totals 14 residues. Germline values: CDR1 SGDLS, CDR2 YYNGEE. CDR3 sequence: CASSVDGSTYGYTF. In nucleotides, the CDR3 is TGTGCCAGCAGCGTAGATGGGTCCACCTATGGCTACACCTTC.

J is TRBJ2-7 and V is TRBV4-1; the D gene is possibly TRBD1 (5 bases). Germline V gene sequence: CDR1 MGHRA, CDR2 YSYEKL. This CDR3 spans 15 amino acids. The V end lost 5 bases, the J end lost 0 bases, and 14 bases lay between the germline ends. The CDR3 sequence is CASSSPGHSSYEQYF. The DNA of the CDR3 is TGCGCCAGCAGCTCCCCCGGACACAGCTCCTACGAGCAGTACTTC.

V usage is TRBV4-3 and J usage is TRBJ1-6, with 7 nucleotides matching TRBD1. Germline V gene lookup returns CDR1 LGHNA and CDR2 YSLEER. V lost 4 bases and J lost 8; bases outside the gene matches: 8. CDR3 length: 15 residues. The CDR3 sequence is CASSPEGQYDSPLHF. DNA of the CDR3: TGCGCCAGCAGCCCAGAGGGACAGTATGATTCACCCCTCCACTTT.

This clone has only one observation. A junction boundary mismatches the germline segment, possibly from a read error. In nucleotides, the CDR3 is TGTGCCGGCAGTGAAGCGACCGGGGTGAGTAATTCACCCCTCCACTTT. Translated: CAGSEATGVSNSPLHF. The chain is built from TRBV6-1 and TRBJ1-6; D unresolved. Germline CDR1 is MNHNS and CDR2 is SASEGT. This CDR3 region has 16 residues.

Of note for this clone: The sample carries other DNA sequences with the same CDR3. The rearrangement uses TRBV5-1 and TRBJ2-7; possibly TRBD1 for D (5 bases). The CDR3 is 15 amino acids. CDR1 is SGHRS, CDR2 YFSETQ, per germline. The V gene lost 0 bases and the J gene lost 1 base, with 11 bases spanning the gap. Here the CDR3 reads CASSLGQGPSYEQYF. As DNA, the CDR3 is TGCGCCAGCAGCTTGGGCCAGGGCCCTTCCTACGAGCAGTACTTC. The whole variable domain, filled in from reference TRBV5-1 and TRBJ2-7, reads KAGVTQTPRYLIKTRGQQVTLSCSPISGHRSVSWYQQTPGQGLQFLFEYFSETQRNKGNFPGRFSGRQFSNSRSEMNVSTLELGDSALYLCASSLGQGPSYEQYFGPGTRLTVT.

This clone was seen more than once but under ten times. V and J are TRBV2 and TRBJ1-2, with TRBD1 matching 7 bases. The CDR3 totals 16 residues. CDR1 and CDR2 from the germline V gene are SNHLY and FYNNEI. V lost 5 bases and J lost 4; bases outside the gene matches: 13. The CDR3 is CASSSIITGAGYGYTF. The CDR3 region has the DNA TGTGCCAGCAGTTCCATAATTACAGGGGCCGGCTATGGCTACACCTTC.